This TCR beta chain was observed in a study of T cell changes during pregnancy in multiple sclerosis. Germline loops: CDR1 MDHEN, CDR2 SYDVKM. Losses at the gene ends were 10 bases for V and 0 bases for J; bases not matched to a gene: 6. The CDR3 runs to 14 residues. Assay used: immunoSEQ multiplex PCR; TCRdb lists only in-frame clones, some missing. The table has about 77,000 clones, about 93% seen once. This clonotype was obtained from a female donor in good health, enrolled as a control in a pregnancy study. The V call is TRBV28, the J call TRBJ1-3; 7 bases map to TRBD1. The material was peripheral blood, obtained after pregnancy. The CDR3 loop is CATWTGVSGNTIYF. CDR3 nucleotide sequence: TGTGCCACCTGGACAGGCGTCTCTGGAAACACCATATATTTT. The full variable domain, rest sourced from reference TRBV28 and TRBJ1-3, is DVKVTQSSRYLVKRTGEKVFLECVQDMDHENMFWYRQDPGLGLRLIYFSYDVKMKEKGDIPEGYSVSREKKERFSLILESASTNQTSMYLCATWTGVSGNTIYFGEGSWLTVV.